This T cell receptor (beta chain) was found in a study of blood T cell repertoires in COVID-19. The protocol was immunoSEQ multiplex PCR, while the TCRdb copy is restricted to in-frame clones and leaves out a portion. The sample holds more than 85,000 clones, less than 85% seen once. The CDR3 is made up of 15 amino acids. Germline lookup yields CDR1 MNHEY and CDR2 SVGAGI. V was clipped by 8 bases and J by 1 base; unmatched bases: 9. Sequenced sample: peripheral blood. The chain links TRBV6-5 to TRBJ1-2; 8 bases are shared with TRBD1. The sequence was obtained from a human donor in a cohort sampled during active or convalescent COVID-19. CDR3 sequence reads: CASRWDRTHNYGYTF. Written as DNA, the CDR3 is TGTGCCAGCCGCTGGGACAGGACCCATAACTATGGCTACACCTTC.